This T cell receptor (beta chain) stems from a study of blood T cell repertoires in COVID-19. Recovered status in Cohort 3 required two negative PCRs, clearance, or symptom resolution. The germline CDR1 and CDR2 sequences are SGHRS and YFSETQ. CDR3 length equals 15 residues. Trimming removed 4 bases from V and 8 bases from J, with 19 bases in between. Method: immunoSEQ multiplex PCR; TCRdb's copy keeps in-frame clones and lacks some. Among some 420,000 clones listed, 85% to 90% were seen once. This chain joins TRBV5-1 and TRBJ2-1; a weak D match, TRBD2 (6 bases). This TCR derives from a man aged 25 to 40 who had recovered from COVID-19. Sequencing was done on a sample of PBMCs or T cells enriched from blood (not recorded which). CDR3 coding DNA: TGCGCCAGCAGCCCCATGGGGGGAGATAGGGATGAGCAGTTCTTC. Amino acids: CASSPMGGDRDEQFF.